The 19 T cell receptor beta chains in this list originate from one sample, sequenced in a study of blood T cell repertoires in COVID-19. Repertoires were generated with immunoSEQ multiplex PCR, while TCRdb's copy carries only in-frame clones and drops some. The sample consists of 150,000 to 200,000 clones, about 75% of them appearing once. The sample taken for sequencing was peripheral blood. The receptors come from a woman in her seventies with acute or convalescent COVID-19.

The CDR3 DNA reads TGTGCCAGCAGCTCCCACAGGGGGGGCACCGGGGAGCTGTTTTTT. It specifies CASSSHRGGTGELFF. The chain has TRBV7-6 and TRBJ2-2; weak D call: TRBD1 (8 bases). The CDR3 length is 15 residues. Germline V CDR1 and CDR2: SGHVS, FNYEAQ. Between the trimmed V and J ends, which lost 4 bases and 4 bases, there was a span of 13 bases. Full variable domain (remainder filled in from reference TRBV7-6 and TRBJ2-2): GAGVSQSPRYKVTKRGQDVALRCDPISGHVSLYWYRQALGQGPEFLTYFNYEAQQDKSGLPNDRFSAERPEGSISTLTIQRTEQRDSAMYRCASSSHRGGTGELFFGEGSRLTVL.

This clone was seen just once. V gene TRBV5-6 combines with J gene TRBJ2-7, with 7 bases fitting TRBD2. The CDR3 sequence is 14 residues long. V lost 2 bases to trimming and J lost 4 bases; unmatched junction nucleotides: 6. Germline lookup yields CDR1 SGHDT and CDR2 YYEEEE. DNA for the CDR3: TGTGCCAGCAGCTTAGGCCCCGGGGGGTACGAGCAGTACTTC. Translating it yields CASSLGPGGYEQYF. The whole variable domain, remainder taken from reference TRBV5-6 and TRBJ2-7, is DAGVTQSPTHLIKTRGQQVTLRCSPKSGHDTVSWYQQALGQGPQFIFQYYEEEERQRGNFPDRFSGHQFPNYSSELNVNALLLGDSALYLCASSLGPGGYEQYFGPGTRLTVT.

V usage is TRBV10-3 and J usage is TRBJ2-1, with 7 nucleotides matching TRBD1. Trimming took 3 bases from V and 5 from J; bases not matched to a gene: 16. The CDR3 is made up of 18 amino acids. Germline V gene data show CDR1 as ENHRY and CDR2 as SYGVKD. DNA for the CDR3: TGTGCCATCAGTGACTCACAGGGACAGTTCCTTGGAGACAATGAGCAGTTCTTC. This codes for CAISDSQGQFLGDNEQFF.

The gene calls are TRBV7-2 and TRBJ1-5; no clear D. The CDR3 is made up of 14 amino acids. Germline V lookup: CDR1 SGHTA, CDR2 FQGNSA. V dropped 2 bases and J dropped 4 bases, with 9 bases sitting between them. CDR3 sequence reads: CASSLNRGNQPQHF. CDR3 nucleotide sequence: TGTGCCAGCAGCTTAAACAGAGGGAATCAGCCCCAGCATTTT.

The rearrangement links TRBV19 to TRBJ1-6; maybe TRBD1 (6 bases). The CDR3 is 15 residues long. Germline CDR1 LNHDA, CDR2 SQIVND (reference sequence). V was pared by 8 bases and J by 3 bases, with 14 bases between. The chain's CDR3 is CASSPGHYYNSPLHF. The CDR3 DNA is TGTGCCAGTTCTCCGGGACATTACTATAATTCACCCCTCCACTTT.

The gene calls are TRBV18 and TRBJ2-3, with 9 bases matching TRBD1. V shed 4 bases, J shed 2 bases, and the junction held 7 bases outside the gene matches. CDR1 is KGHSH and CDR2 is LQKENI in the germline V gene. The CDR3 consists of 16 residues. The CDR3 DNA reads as TGTGCCAGCTCACGTTCACAGGGGGCGTCCACAGATACGCAGTATTTT. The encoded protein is CASSRSQGASTDTQYF.

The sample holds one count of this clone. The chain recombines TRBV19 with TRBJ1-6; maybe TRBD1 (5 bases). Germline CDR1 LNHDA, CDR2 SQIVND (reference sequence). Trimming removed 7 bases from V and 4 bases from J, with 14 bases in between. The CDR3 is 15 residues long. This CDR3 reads CASNPTGVYNSPLHF. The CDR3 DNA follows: TGTGCCAGTAATCCAACAGGCGTTTATAATTCACCCCTCCACTTT.

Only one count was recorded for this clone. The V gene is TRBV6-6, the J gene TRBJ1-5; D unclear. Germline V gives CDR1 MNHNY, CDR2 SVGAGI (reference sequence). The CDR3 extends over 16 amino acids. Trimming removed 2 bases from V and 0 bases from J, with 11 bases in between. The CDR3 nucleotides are TGTGCCAGCAGTTACGGGCAGATTAATAGCAATCAGCCCCAGCATTTT. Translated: CASSYGQINSNQPQHF.

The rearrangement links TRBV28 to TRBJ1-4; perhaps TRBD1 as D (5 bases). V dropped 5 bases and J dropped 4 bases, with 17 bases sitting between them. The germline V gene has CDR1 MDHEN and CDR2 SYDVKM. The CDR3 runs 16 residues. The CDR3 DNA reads TGTGCCAGCAGTCCAGTAGGGGCGGCCTATAATGAAAAACTGTTTTTT. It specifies CASSPVGAAYNEKLFF.

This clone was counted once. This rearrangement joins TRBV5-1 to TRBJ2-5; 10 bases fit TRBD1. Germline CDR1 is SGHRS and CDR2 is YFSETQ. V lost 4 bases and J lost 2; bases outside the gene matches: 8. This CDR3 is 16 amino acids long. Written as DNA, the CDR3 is TGCGCCAGCAGCGAAAAGGGACAGGGGAAGCAAGAGACCCAGTACTTC. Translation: CASSEKGQGKQETQYF.

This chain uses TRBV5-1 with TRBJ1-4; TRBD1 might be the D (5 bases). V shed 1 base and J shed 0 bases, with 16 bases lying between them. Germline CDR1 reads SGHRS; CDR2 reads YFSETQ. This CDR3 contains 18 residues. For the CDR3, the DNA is TGCGCCAGCAGCTTGTATTTCGACAGTGCAACAACTAATGAAAAACTGTTTTTT. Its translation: CASSLYFDSATTNEKLFF.

CDR3 sequence: CASSLTPQSFNEKLFF. The CDR3 DNA follows: TGCGCCAGCAGCTTGACACCACAGAGTTTTAATGAAAAACTGTTTTTT. This chain connects TRBV5-1 to TRBJ1-4; D gene uncertain. CDR1 SGHRS and CDR2 YFSETQ come from the germline V gene. The germline V and J ends were trimmed by 1 base and 4 bases, with 14 bases remaining between them. The CDR3 loop spans 16 amino acids.

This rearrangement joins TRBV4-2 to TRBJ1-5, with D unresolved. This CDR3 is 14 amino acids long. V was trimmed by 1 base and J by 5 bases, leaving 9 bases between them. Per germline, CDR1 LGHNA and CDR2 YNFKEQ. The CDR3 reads CASSQGQEYQPQHF. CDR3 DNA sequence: TGTGCCAGCAGCCAAGGTCAGGAATATCAGCCCCAGCATTTT.

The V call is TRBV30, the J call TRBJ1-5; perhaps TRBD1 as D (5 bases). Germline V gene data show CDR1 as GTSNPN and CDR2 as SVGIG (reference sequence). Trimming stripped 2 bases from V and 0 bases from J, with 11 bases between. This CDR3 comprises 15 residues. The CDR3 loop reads CAWSLGLGSNQPQHF. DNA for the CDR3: TGTGCCTGGAGTTTGGGGCTAGGTAGCAATCAGCCCCAGCATTTT. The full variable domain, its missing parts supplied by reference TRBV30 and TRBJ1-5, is SQTIHQWPATLVQPVGSPLSLECTVEGTSNPNLYWYRQAAGRGLQLLFYSVGIGQISSEVPQNLSASRPQDRQFILSSKKLLLSDSGFYLCAWSLGLGSNQPQHFGDGTRLSIL.

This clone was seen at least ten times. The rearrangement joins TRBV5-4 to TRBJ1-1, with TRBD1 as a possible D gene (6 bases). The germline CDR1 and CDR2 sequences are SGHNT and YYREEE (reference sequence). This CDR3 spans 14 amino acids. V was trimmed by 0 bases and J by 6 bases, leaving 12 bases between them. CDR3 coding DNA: TGTGCCAGCAGCTTGGGGGGGCTGGCGTCTGAAGCTTTCTTT. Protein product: CASSLGGLASEAFF.

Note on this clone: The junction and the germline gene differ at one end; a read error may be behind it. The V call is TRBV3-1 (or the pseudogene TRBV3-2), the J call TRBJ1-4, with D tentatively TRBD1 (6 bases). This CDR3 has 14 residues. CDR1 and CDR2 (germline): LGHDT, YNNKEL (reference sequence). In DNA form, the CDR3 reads TGTGCCAGCAGCCTGGGGACAACGAATGAAAAACTGTTTTTT. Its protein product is CASSLGTTNEKLFF.

In nucleotides, the CDR3 is TGTGCCAGCGGACAGGGCACCCACGAGCAGTACTTC. As protein: CASGQGTHEQYF. The rearrangement links TRBV18 to TRBJ2-7, with 8 bases that match TRBD1. V lost 8 bases and J lost 5; bases outside the gene matches: 5. Germline V gives CDR1 KGHSH, CDR2 LQKENI. This CDR3 is 12 amino acids long.

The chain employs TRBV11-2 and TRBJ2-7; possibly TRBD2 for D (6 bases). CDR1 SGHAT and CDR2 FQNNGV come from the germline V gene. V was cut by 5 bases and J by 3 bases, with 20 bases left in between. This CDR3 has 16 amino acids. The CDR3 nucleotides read TGTGCCAGCAGCCCCCCTGGACGGAGGGCCCACTACGAGCAGTACTTC. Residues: CASSPPGRRAHYEQYF.

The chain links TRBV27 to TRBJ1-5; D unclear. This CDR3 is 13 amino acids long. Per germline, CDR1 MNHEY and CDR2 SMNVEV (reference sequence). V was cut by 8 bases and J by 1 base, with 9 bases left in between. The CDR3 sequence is CASSRVSNQPQHF. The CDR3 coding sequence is TGTGCCAGCTCTAGAGTGAGCAATCAGCCCCAGCATTTT.